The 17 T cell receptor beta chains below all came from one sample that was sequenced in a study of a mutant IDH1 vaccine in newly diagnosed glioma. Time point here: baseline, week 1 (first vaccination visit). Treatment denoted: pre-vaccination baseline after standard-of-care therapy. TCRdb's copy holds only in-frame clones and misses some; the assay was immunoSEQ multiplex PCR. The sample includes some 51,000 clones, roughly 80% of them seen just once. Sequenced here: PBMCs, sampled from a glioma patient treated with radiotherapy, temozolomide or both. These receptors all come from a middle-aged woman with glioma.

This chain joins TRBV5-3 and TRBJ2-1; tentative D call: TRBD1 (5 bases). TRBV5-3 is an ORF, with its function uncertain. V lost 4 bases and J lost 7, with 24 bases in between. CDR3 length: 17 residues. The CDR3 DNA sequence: TGTGCCAGAAGCCCCCCGACAGCTCCATTCATGAGGAATGAGCAGTTCTTC. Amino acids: CARSPPTAPFMRNEQFF.

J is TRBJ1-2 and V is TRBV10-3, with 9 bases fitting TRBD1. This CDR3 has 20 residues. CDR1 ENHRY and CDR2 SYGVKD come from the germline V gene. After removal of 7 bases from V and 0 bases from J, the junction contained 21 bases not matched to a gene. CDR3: CAITPTSRSQGAGANYGYTF. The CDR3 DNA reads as TGTGCCATCACACCAACTAGTCGATCACAGGGGGCCGGAGCTAACTATGGCTACACCTTC.

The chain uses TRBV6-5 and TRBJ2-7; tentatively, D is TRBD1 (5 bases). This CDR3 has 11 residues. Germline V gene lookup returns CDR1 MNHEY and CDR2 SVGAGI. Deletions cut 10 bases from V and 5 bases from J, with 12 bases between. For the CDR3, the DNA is TGTGCCACCCGTAGGGGTGACGAGCAGTACTTC. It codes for CATRRGDEQYF.

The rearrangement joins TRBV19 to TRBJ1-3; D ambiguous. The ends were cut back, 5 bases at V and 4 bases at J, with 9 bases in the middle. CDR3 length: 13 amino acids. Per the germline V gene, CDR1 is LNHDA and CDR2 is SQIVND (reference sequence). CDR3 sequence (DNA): TGTGCCAGTAGTTTCGGCGGGGGAAACACCATATATTTT. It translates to CASSFGGGNTIYF.

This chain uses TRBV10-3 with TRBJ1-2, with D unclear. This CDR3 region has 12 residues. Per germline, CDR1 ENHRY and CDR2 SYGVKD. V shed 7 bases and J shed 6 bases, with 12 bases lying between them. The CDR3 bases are TGTGCCATCACTAGGACGGGAGATGGCTACACCTTC. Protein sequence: CAITRTGDGYTF.

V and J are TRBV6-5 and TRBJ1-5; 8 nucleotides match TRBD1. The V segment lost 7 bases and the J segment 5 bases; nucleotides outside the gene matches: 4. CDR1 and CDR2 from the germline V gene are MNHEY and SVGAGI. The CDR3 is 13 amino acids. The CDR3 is CASKGQGDQPQHF. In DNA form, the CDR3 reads TGTGCCAGCAAAGGACAGGGAGATCAGCCCCAGCATTTT.

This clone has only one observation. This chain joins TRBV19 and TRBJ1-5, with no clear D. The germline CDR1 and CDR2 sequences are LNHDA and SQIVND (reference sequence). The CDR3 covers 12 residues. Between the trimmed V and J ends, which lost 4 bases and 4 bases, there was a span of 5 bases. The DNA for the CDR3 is TGTGCCAGTAGTAGGCTAAATCAGCCCCAGCATTTT. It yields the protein CASSRLNQPQHF.

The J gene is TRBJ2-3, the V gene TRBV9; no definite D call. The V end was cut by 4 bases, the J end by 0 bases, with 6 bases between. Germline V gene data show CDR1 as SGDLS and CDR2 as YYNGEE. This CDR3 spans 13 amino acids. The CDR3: CASSLSSTDTQYF. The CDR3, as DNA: TGTGCCAGCAGCTTGTCTAGCACAGATACGCAGTATTTT.

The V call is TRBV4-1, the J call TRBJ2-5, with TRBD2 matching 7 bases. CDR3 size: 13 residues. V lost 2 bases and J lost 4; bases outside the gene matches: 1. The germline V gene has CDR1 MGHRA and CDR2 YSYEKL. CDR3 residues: CASSQQRGETQYF. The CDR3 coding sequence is TGCGCCAGCAGCCAACAGCGGGGAGAGACCCAGTACTTC.

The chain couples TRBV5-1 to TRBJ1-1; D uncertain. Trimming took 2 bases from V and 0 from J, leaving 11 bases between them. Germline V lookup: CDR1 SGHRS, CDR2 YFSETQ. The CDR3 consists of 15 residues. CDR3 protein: CASSLQPLMNTEAFF. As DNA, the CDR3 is TGCGCCAGCAGCTTACAGCCCTTAATGAACACTGAAGCTTTCTTT.

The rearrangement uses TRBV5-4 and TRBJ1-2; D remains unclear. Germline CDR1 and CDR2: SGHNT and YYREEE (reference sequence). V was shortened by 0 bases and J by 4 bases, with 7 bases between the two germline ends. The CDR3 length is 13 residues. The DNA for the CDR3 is TGTGCCAGCAGCTTGGTGGGTGCCTATGGCTACACCTTC. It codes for CASSLVGAYGYTF.

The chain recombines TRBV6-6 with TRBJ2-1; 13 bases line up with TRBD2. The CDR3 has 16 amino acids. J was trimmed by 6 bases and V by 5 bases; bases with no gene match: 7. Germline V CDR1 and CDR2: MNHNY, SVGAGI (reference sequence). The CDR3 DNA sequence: TGTGCCAGCAGTCCGCGGGGGACTAGCGGGGCCAATGAGCAGTTCTTC. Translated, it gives CASSPRGTSGANEQFF.

CDR3 bases: TGTGCCTGGACTTTGGAGAACACTGAAGCTTTCTTT. Its translation: CAWTLENTEAFF. The gene calls are TRBV30 and TRBJ1-1; no reliable D call. Per the germline V gene, CDR1 is GTSNPN and CDR2 is SVGIG (reference sequence). Trimming left V 4 bases short and J 1 base short, with 7 bases between. This CDR3 is built from 12 residues.

The CDR3 region has the DNA TGTGCCAGCAGCTTACTGGGGGACAGCTCCTATAATTCACCCCTCCACTTT. Translation gives CASSLLGDSSYNSPLHF. The chain carries TRBV5-6 and TRBJ1-6; 7 bases map to TRBD1. CDR1 and CDR2 (germline): SGHDT, YYEEEE. V gave up 2 bases and J gave up 0 bases; unmatched junction bases: 5. The CDR3 totals 17 residues.

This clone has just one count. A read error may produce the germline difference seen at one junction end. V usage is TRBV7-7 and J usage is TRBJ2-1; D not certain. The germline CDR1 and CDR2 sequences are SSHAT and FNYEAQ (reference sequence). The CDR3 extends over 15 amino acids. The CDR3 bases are TGTGCTAGCAGCTTAGGGCTGCCTAATAACAATGAGCAGTTCTTC. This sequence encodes CASSLGLPNNNEQFF. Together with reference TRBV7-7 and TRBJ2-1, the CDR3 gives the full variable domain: GAGVSQSPRYKVTKRGQDVTLRCDPISSHATLYWYQQALGQGPEFLTYFNYEAQPDKSGLPSDRFSAERPEGSISTLTIQRTEQRDSAMYRCASSLGLPNNNEQFFGPGTRLTVL.

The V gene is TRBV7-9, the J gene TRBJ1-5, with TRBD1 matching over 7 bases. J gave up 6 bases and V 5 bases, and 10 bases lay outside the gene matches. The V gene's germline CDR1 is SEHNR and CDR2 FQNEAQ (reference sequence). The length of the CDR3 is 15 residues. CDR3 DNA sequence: TGTGCCAGCAGCCCAGGGGGGGCTAATATTCAGCCCCAGCATTTT. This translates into CASSPGGANIQPQHF.

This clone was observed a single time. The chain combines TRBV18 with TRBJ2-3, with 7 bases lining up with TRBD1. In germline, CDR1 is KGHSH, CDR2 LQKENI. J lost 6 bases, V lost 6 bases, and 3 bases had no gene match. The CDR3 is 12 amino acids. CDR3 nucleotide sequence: TGTGCCAGCTCGTCACAGGGGGATACGCAGTATTTT. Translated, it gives CASSSQGDTQYF.